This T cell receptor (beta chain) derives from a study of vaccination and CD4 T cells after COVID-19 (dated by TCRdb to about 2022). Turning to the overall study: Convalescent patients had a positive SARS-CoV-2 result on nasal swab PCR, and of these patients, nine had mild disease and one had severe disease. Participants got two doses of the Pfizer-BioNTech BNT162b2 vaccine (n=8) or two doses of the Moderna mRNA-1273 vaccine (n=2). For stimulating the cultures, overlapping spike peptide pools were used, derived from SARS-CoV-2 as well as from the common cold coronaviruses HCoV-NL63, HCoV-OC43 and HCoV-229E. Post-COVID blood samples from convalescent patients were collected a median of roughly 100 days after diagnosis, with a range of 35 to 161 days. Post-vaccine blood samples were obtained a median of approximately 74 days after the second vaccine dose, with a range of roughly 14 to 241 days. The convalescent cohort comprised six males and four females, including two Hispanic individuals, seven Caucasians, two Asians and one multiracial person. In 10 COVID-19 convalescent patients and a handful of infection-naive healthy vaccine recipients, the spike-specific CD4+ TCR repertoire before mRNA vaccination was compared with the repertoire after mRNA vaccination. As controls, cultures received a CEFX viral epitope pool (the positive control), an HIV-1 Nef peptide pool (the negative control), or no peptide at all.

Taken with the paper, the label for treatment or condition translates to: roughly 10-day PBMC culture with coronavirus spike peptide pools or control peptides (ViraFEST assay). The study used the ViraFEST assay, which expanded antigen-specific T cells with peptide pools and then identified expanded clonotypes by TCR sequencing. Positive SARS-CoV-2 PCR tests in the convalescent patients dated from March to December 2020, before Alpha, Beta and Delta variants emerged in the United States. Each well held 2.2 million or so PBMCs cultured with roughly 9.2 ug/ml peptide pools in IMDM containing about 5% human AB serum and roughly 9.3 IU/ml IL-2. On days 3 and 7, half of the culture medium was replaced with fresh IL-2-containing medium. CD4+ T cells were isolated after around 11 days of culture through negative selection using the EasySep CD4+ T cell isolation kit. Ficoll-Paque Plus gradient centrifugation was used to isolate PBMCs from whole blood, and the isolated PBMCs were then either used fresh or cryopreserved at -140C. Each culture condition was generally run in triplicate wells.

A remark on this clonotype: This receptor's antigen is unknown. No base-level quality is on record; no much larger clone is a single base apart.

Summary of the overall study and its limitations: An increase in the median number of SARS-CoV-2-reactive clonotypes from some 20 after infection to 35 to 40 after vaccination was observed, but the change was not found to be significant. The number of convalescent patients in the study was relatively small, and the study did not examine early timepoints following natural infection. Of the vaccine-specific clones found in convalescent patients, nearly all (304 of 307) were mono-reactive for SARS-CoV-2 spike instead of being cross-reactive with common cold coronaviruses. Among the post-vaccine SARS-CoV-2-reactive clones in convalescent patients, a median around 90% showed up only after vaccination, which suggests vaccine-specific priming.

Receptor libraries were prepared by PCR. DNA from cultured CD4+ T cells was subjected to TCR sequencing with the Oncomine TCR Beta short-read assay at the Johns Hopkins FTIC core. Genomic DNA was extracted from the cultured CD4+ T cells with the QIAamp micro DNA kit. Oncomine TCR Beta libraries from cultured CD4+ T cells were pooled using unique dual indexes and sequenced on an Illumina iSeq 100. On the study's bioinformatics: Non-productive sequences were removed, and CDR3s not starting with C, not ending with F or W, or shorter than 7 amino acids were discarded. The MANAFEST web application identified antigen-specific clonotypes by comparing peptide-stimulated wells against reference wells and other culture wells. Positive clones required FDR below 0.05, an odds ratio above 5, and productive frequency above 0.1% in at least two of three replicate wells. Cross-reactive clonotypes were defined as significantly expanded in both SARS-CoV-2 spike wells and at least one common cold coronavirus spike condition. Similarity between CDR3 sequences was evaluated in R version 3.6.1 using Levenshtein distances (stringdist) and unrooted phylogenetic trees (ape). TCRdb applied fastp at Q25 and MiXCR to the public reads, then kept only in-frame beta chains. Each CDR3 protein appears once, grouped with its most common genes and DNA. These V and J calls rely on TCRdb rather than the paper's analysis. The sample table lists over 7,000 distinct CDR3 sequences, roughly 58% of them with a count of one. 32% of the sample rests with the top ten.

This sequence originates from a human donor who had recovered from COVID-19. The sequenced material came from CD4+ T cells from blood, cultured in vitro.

The CDR3 sequence is CASSARDRGTGELFF. The DNA sequence follows: TGTGCCAGCAGCGCCCGGGACAGGGGAACCGGGGAGCTGTTTTTT. The rearrangement combines TRBV6-1 with TRBJ2-2, and 10 bases in between align with TRBD1. The cysteine opens and the phenylalanine closes a CDR3 of 15 amino acids. The sequence is cut down to CDR3 DNA, 45 bases in frame from base 1. V ends up 6 bases short and J 5 bases short, with an unmatched junction base count of 6. CDR1 and CDR2 were assigned from the germline V gene as MNHNS and SASEGT.